This T cell receptor beta chain emerged from a study of T cell repertoires in cytomegalovirus infection. This clonotype was seen a few times. The antigen remains unidentified. The CDR3 consists of 15 residues. In germline, CDR1 is SEHNR, CDR2 FQNEAQ (reference sequence). V was trimmed by 4 bases and J by 4 bases, leaving 17 bases between them. TCRdb processed the reads anew with MiXCR; each CDR3 protein has one entry. Among over 25,000 distinct CDR3 sequences listed, under 20% were seen once. Sequences were derived from CD8+ T cells from cultured PBMCs, sampled from culture after CMV antigen stimulation. The TCR was taken from a human donor in good health (CMV status not recorded). Some clones in this sample may be carry-over from other donors' samples. J is TRBJ2-7 and V is TRBV7-9; D perhaps matches TRBD1 (6 bases). CDR3 bases: TGTGCCAGCAGCTCTCCGAGGGACACCCAGTACGAGCAGTACTTC. This sequence encodes CASSSPRDTQYEQYF.